This T cell receptor beta chain originates from a study of blood T cell repertoires in COVID-19. Study-wide background: COVID-19 samples from acute and convalescent phases originated in the United States, Italy and Spain. PBMCs, B-cell-depleted T cells, or T cells were the source of the cDNA or gDNA that made up the material.

Trimming pared 5 bases from V and 2 bases from J, leaving 19 bases between. The CDR3 has 16 residues. From germline, CDR1 is PRHDT and CDR2 FYEKMQ (reference sequence). How the authors handled the data: Estimation of nucleated cell counts relied on the amplification of reference gene primers. The protocol was immunoSEQ multiplex PCR, while the TCRdb copy is restricted to in-frame clones and leaves out a portion. From that table come the V and J calls and clone size; the DNA was used to work out D and trimming. The sample holds approximately 670,000 clones, about 87% seen once. Sequencing used peripheral blood. The origin of this receptor is a woman aged 18-30 years with acute or convalescent COVID-19. The genes are TRBV13 and TRBJ2-7, with a tentative D call TRBD2 (6 bases). The CDR3 DNA reads as TGTGCCAGCAGCCACCCGGGCGTCGGGGGAACCTACGAGCAGTACTTC. Translating it yields CASSHPGVGGTYEQYF.